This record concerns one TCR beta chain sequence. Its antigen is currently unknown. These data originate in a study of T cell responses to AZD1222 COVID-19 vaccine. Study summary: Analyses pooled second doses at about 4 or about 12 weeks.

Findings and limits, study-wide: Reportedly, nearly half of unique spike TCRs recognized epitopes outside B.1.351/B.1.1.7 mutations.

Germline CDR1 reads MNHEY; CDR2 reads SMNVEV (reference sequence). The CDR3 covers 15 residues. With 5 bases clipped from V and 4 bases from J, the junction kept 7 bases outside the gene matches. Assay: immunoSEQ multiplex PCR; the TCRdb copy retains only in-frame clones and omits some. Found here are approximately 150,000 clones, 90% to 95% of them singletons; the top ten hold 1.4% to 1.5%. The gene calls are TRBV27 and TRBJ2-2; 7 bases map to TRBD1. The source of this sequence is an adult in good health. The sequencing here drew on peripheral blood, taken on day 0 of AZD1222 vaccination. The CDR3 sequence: CASSIHRGGTGELFF. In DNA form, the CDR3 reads TGTGCCAGCAGTATCCACAGGGGCGGCACCGGGGAGCTGTTTTTT.